This T cell receptor beta chain was documented in a study of tissue T cells after allogeneic stem cell transplantation. This CDR3 has 17 residues. Germline V CDR1 and CDR2: SGHAT, FQNNGV. The V end was cut by 4 bases, the J end by 4 bases, with 22 bases between. Concerning this clone: Its antigen is as yet unknown.

The study's findings and limits: Across patients, clones rarely overlapped, yet motif clusters were shared tissue-specifically. Tissue-detected TCR repertoire was only partly captured by blood and spleen T cells. Some tissue clones might be persisting host cells; their alloreactivity or antigen specificity was not determined.

CDR3 sequences, V/J genes, frequencies and template counts came from survey-depth TCRbeta sequencing. Measured with immunoSEQ multiplex PCR; TCRdb has only the in-frame clones, and not every one. The table has 7,000 or so clones, roughly 60% seen once. The rearrangement uses TRBV11-2 and TRBJ2-5; possible D gene TRBD1, 5 bases. This specimen consisted of duodenum tissue, obtained at autopsy. The TCR comes from a female donor aged 60 or older with lung cancer. CDR3 nucleotide sequence: TGTGCCAGCAGCTCCTCCCCAACAGGCATTGTTGTAGAGACCCAGTACTTC. This sequence encodes CASSSSPTGIVVETQYF.